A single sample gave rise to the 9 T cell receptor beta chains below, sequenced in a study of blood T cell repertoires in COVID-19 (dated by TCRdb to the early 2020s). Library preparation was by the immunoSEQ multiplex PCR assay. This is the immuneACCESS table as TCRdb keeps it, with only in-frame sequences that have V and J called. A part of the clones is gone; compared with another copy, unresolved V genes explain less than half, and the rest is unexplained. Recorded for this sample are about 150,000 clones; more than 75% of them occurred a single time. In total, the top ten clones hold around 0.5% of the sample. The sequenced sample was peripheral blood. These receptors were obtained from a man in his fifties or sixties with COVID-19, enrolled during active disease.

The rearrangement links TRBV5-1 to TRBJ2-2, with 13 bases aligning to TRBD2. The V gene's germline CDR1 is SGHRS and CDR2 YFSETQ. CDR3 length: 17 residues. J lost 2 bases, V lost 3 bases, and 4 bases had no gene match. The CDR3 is CASSSGLAGPNTGELFF. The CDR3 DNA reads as TGCGCCAGCAGCTCGGGACTAGCGGGACCCAACACCGGGGAGCTGTTTTTT. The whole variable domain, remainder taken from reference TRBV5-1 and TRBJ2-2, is KAGVTQTPRYLIKTRGQQVTLSCSPISGHRSVSWYQQTPGQGLQFLFEYFSETQRNKGNFPGRFSGRQFSNSRSEMNVSTLELGDSALYLCASSSGLAGPNTGELFFGEGSRLTVL.

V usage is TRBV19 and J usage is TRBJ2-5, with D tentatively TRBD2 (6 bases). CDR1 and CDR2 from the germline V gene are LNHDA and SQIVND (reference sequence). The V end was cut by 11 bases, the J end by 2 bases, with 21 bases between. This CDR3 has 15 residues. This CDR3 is CAVSPMAGRQETQYF. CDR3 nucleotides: TGTGCCGTTTCACCGATGGCCGGGAGACAAGAGACCCAGTACTTC.

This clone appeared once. As DNA, the CDR3 is TGTGCCAGCTCCTCCCGAGCTAATGAAAAACTGTTTTTT. Its translation is CASSSRANEKLFF. This chain links TRBV18 with TRBJ1-4; D gene unclear. V lost 6 bases, J lost 3 bases, and 8 bases lay in between. Germline V lookup: CDR1 KGHSH, CDR2 LQKENI. This CDR3 is built from 13 residues.

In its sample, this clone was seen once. The CDR3: CASSPGQGFTEAFF. DNA for the CDR3: TGTGCCAGCAGCCCGGGACAGGGGTTTACTGAAGCTTTCTTT. The chain is built from TRBV7-8 and TRBJ1-1; 10 nucleotides line up with TRBD1. Looked up from germline, CDR1 is SGHVS and CDR2 is FQNEAQ. Trimming at V came to 5 bases and at J to 5 bases, leaving 5 bases not matched to a gene. The CDR3 extends over 14 amino acids.

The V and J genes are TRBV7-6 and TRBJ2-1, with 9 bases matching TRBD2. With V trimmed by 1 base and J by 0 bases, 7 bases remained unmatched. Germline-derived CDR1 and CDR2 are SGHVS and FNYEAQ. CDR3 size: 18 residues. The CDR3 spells CASSLDIPAGGSYNEQFF. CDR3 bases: TGTGCCAGCAGCTTAGACATTCCAGCGGGAGGCTCCTACAATGAGCAGTTCTTC.

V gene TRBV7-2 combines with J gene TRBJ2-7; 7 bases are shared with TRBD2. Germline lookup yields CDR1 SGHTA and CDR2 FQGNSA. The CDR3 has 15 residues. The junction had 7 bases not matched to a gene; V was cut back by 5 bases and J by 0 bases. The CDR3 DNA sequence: TGTGCCAGCAGCAAAAGCGGGGCCAACTCCTACGAGCAGTACTTC. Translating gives CASSKSGANSYEQYF. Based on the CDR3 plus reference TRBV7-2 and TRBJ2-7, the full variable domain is GAGVSQSPSNKVTEKGKDVELRCDPISGHTALYWYRQSLGQGLEFLIYFQGNSAPDKSGLPSDRFSAERTGGSVSTLTIQRTQQEDSAVYLCASSKSGANSYEQYFGPGTRLTVT.

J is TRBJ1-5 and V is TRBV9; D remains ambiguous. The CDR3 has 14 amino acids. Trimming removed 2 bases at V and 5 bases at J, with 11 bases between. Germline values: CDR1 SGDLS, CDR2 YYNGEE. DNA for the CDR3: TGTGCCAGCAGCGTGGCCCCCAGCGATCAGCCCCAGCATTTT. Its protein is CASSVAPSDQPQHF.

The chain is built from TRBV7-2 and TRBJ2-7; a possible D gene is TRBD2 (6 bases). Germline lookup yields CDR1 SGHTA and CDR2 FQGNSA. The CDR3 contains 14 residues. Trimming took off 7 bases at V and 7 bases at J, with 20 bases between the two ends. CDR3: CASTPPTSRGEQYF. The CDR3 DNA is TGTGCCAGCACCCCCCCCACTAGCCGGGGGGAGCAGTACTTC.

CDR3 nucleotide sequence: TGTGCCAGCTCACCACCCCTAGGGACAGGCGGCTCCTACGAGCAGTACTTC. Its protein product is CASSPPLGTGGSYEQYF. This chain connects TRBV18 to TRBJ2-7; TRBD1 matches at 8 bases. The CDR3 consists of 17 residues. Germline CDR1 is KGHSH and CDR2 is LQKENI. V was pared by 0 bases and J by 0 bases, with 7 bases of the junction left unmatched.